These 20 T cell receptor beta chains were all obtained from the same sample, sequenced in a study of OX40 agonist ivuxolimab in advanced cancers. The repertoire was sequenced with immunoSEQ multiplex PCR; TCRdb's copy has only in-frame clones and lacks some. This sample has around 80,000 clones, with approximately 83% found just once. This specimen was CD4+ or CD8+ T cells sorted from blood, taken in a trial of the OX40 agonist ivuxolimab. These TCRs come from an adult with an advanced solid tumor such as melanoma, head and neck, liver or kidney cancer.

The J gene is TRBJ2-1, the V gene TRBV7-3; 8 bases align to TRBD2. Germline lookup yields CDR1 SGHTA and CDR2 FQGTGA. V dropped 4 bases and J dropped 0; count of bases not matched to a gene: 2. The CDR3 has 15 amino acids. The CDR3 region is CASSSGTSSYNEQFF. In DNA form, the CDR3 reads TGTGCCAGCAGCTCCGGGACTAGCTCCTACAATGAGCAGTTCTTC.

The chain has TRBV7-2 and TRBJ2-7; D call uncertain. CDR3 size: 13 residues. The germline V gene has CDR1 SGHTA and CDR2 FQGNSA. V was shortened by 0 bases and J by 4 bases, with 7 bases between the two germline ends. The CDR3 loop reads CASSLARSYEQYF. DNA for the CDR3: TGTGCCAGCAGCTTAGCGCGGTCGTACGAGCAGTACTTC.

This chain links TRBV9 with TRBJ2-7, with 9 nucleotides matching TRBD1. The germline V gene encodes CDR1 SGDLS and CDR2 YYNGEE. Trimming at V came to 4 bases and at J to 3 bases, leaving 5 bases not matched to a gene. This CDR3 is 14 amino acids long. The CDR3 sequence is CASSKGTGSYEQYF. Written as DNA, the CDR3 is TGTGCCAGCAGCAAAGGGACAGGGAGCTACGAGCAGTACTTC.

This clone was counted between two and nine times. J is TRBJ2-2 and V is TRBV4-3; D ambiguous. CDR3 size: 14 residues. V was trimmed by 4 bases and J by 5 bases, leaving 11 bases between them. The germline V gene encodes CDR1 LGHNA and CDR2 YSLEER. This CDR3 reads CASSPNIRTGELFF. In DNA, the CDR3 is TGCGCCAGCAGCCCCAACATACGGACCGGGGAGCTGTTTTTT.

This chain connects TRBV19 to TRBJ2-3; 8 bases match TRBD2. The CDR3 contains 15 residues. CDR1 and CDR2 from the germline V gene are LNHDA and SQIVND (reference sequence). V lost 1 base and J lost 6; bases outside the gene matches: 6. The CDR3 DNA reads as TGTGCCAGTAGTATAGGAAGCGGGAGCTTGGATACGCAGTATTTT. Translation gives CASSIGSGSLDTQYF. Full variable domain (remainder filled in from reference TRBV19 and TRBJ2-3): DGGITQSPKYLFRKEGQNVTLSCEQNLNHDAMYWYRQDPGQGLRLIYYSQIVNDFQKGDIAEGYSVSREKKESFPLTVTSAQKNPTAFYLCASSIGSGSLDTQYFGPGTRLTVL.

For this clone: Additional DNA sequences in this sample encode the identical CDR3. The chain combines TRBV6-1 with TRBJ1-2; the match to TRBD1 covers 7 bases. The V and J ends lost 6 bases and 4 bases, in that order; junction bases with no gene match: 8. Germline CDR1 MNHNS, CDR2 SASEGT. This CDR3 is built from 14 residues. CDR3 sequence reads: CASSVEGASYGYTF. The CDR3 nucleotides read TGTGCCAGCAGCGTGGAGGGGGCGAGCTATGGCTACACCTTC.

This clone was counted between two and nine times. The chain employs TRBV27 and TRBJ1-2; D gene uncertain. The CDR3 length is 13 residues. V was shortened by 0 bases and J by 8 bases, with 10 bases between the two germline ends. CDR1 is MNHEY and CDR2 is SMNVEV in the germline V gene (reference sequence). The CDR3 region has the DNA TGTGCCAGCAGTTTATCGGTAGGGTTCGGCTACACCTTC. Its protein is CASSLSVGFGYTF.

This chain links TRBV19 with TRBJ2-7, with D perhaps assigned TRBD1 or TRBD2 (5 bases each). In germline, CDR1 is LNHDA, CDR2 SQIVND (reference sequence). V shed 5 bases and J shed 5 bases, with 19 bases lying between them. The CDR3 length is 15 residues. The CDR3 spells CASSLSEWGSDEQYF. As DNA, the CDR3 is TGTGCCAGTAGTCTCAGCGAGTGGGGGAGCGACGAGCAGTACTTC. Together with reference TRBV19 and TRBJ2-7, the CDR3 gives the full variable domain: DGGITQSPKYLFRKEGQNVTLSCEQNLNHDAMYWYRQDPGQGLRLIYYSQIVNDFQKGDIAEGYSVSREKKESFPLTVTSAQKNPTAFYLCASSLSEWGSDEQYFGPGTRLTVT.

The chain has TRBV9 and TRBJ2-1, with D perhaps being TRBD1 or TRBD2 (5 bases each). The germline V and J ends were trimmed by 10 bases and 8 bases, with 16 bases remaining between them. Germline assignment: CDR1 SGDLS and CDR2 YYNGEE. This CDR3 has 12 amino acids. The CDR3 DNA reads TGTGCCGCCCCTGGGGGTACCCATGAGCAGTTCTTC. It translates to CAAPGGTHEQFF. The full variable domain, rest sourced from reference TRBV9 and TRBJ2-1, is DSGVTQTPKHLITATGQRVTLRCSPRSGDLSVYWYQQSLDQGLQFLIQYYNGEERAKGNILERFSAQQFPDLHSELNLSSLELGDSALYFCAAPGGTHEQFFGPGTRLTVL.

This clone was recorded once. The chain joins TRBV11-1 to TRBJ1-1, with 7 bases identical to TRBD1. V dropped 5 bases and J dropped 7; count of bases not matched to a gene: 7. The germline CDR1 and CDR2 sequences are SGHAT and FQDESV (reference sequence). The CDR3 runs to 13 residues. Here the CDR3 DNA reads TGTGCCAGCAGCCGCCAACAGGGGTTTGAAGCTTTCTTT. Protein: CASSRQQGFEAFF.

The CDR3 region has the DNA TGTGCCAGCAGCTTAAGTTTTGGCACAGATACGCAGTATTTT. It specifies CASSLSFGTDTQYF. This sequence joins TRBV7-2 and TRBJ2-3; D call uncertain. Trimming stripped 2 bases from V and 1 base from J, with 7 bases between. The germline CDR1 and CDR2 sequences are SGHTA and FQGNSA. The length of the CDR3 is 14 residues.

The J gene is TRBJ2-4, the V gene TRBV6-1, with 8 bases lining up with TRBD1. V trimming: 7 bases; J trimming: 13 bases; junction bases outside the gene matches: 6. The CDR3 loop spans 11 amino acids. Germline loops: CDR1 MNHNS, CDR2 SASEGT. For the CDR3, the DNA is TGTGCCAGCAACACAGGACAGGGACAGTACTTC. This codes for CASNTGQGQYF.

V and J are TRBV11-2 and TRBJ1-1; D might be TRBD1 (5 bases). The CDR3 has 17 residues. V gave up 7 bases and J gave up 1 base, with 22 bases separating them. CDR1 and CDR2 from the germline V gene are SGHAT and FQNNGV. CDR3 in amino acids: CASKTNWGPTSNTEAFF. The CDR3 DNA reads as TGTGCCAGCAAAACTAATTGGGGACCGACTTCGAACACTGAAGCTTTCTTT.

This clone came up once. The chain is built from TRBV6-1 and TRBJ1-6; no reliable D call. The germline V gene has CDR1 MNHNS and CDR2 SASEGT. V dropped 3 bases and J dropped 2 bases, with 5 bases sitting between them. The CDR3 runs 14 residues. CDR3 sequence reads: CASSDQAYNSPLHF. DNA of the CDR3: TGTGCCAGCAGTGATCAGGCCTATAATTCACCCCTCCACTTT.

The chain joins TRBV5-1 to TRBJ1-2; TRBD1 matches 8 bases. Trimming took 0 bases from V and 5 from J; bases not matched to a gene: 3. In germline, CDR1 is SGHRS, CDR2 YFSETQ. CDR3 length equals 14 residues. The CDR3 is CASSLGTGGYGYTF. Written as DNA, the CDR3 is TGCGCCAGCAGCTTGGGAACAGGGGGGTATGGCTACACCTTC.

The chain joins TRBV28 to TRBJ1-4; 7 bases line up with TRBD1. CDR1 and CDR2 from the germline V gene are MDHEN and SYDVKM. The junction had 2 bases not matched to a gene; V was cut back by 2 bases and J by 5 bases. The CDR3 totals 14 residues. The chain's CDR3 is CASSLVQGNEKLFF. The CDR3 nucleotides read TGTGCCAGCAGTTTAGTACAGGGGAATGAAAAACTGTTTTTT. Filled out from reference TRBV28 and TRBJ1-4, the complete variable domain reads DVKVTQSSRYLVKRTGEKVFLECVQDMDHENMFWYRQDPGLGLRLIYFSYDVKMKEKGDIPEGYSVSREKKERFSLILESASTNQTSMYLCASSLVQGNEKLFFGSGTQLSVL.

The gene calls are TRBV19 and TRBJ1-5, with D maybe TRBD1 (5 bases). From germline, CDR1 is LNHDA and CDR2 SQIVND (reference sequence). With 5 bases removed from V and 7 bases from J, the gap between germline ends came to 18 bases. The CDR3 totals 15 residues. The CDR3 loop reads CASSSVGAGQQPQHF. The DNA of the CDR3 is TGTGCCAGTAGTTCGGTTGGGGCAGGGCAACAGCCCCAGCATTTT.

The rearrangement links TRBV28 to TRBJ1-2; the D is unclear. Germline V gene lookup returns CDR1 MDHEN and CDR2 SYDVKM. This CDR3 region has 11 residues. Trimming pared 3 bases from V and 6 bases from J, leaving 5 bases between. The CDR3 DNA is TGTGCCAGCAGTTTCCTCAATGGCTACACCTTC. Protein sequence: CASSFLNGYTF.

On this clone itself: At one boundary the junction diverges from the germline segment, which might be a read error. The chain combines TRBV5-6 with TRBJ2-3, with D hard to call. CDR3 length equals 12 residues. The germline gives CDR1 SGHDT, CDR2 YYEEEE. The CDR3 DNA is TGTGCCAGCAGCTTGGCGGTGGTAGCAGAGGATTTT. This encodes CASSLAVVAEDF.

The chain uses TRBV14 and TRBJ1-3, with D possibly being TRBD1 (5 bases). V dropped 4 bases and J dropped 0 bases, with 7 bases sitting between them. Germline-derived CDR1 and CDR2 are SGHDN and FVKESK. There are 14 residues in the CDR3. CDR3 sequence: CASSPGSSGNTIYF. Written as DNA, the CDR3 is TGTGCCAGCAGCCCAGGGAGCTCTGGAAACACCATATATTTT.